This paragraph covers one T cell receptor beta chain sequence. No antigen is known for it. This sample stems from a study of T cell responses to AZD1222 COVID-19 vaccine. Study-wide results and limits: At 160-218 and 743-854, vaccine-associated CD4 TCRs were dominant, and they spanned spike.

Clones were read by immunoSEQ multiplex PCR, and TCRdb kept only the in-frame ones, dropping some. The sample lists roughly 150,000 clones, 87% seen once, with 8% to 10% in the top ten. The CDR3 has 14 residues. V dropped 3 bases and J dropped 2 bases, with 8 bases sitting between them. Per the germline V gene, CDR1 is SEHNR and CDR2 is FQNEAQ (reference sequence). This specimen consisted of peripheral blood, obtained 28 days after the second AZD1222 dose. The origin of this receptor is an adult who received the AZD1222 COVID-19 vaccine. The chain couples TRBV7-9 to TRBJ2-1; D unclear. For the CDR3, the DNA is TGTGCCAGCAGCTTTTCGTTCACCTACAATGAGCAGTTCTTC. Encoded protein: CASSFSFTYNEQFF.